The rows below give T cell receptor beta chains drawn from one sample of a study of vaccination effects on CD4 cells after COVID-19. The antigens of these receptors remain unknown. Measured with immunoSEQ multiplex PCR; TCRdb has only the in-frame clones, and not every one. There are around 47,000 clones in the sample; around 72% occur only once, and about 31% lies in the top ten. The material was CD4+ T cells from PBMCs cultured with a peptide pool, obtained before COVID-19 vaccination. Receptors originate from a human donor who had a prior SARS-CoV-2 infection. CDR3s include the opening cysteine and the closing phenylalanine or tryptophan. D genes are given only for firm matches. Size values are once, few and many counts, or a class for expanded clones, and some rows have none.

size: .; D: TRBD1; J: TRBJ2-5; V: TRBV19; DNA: TGTGCCAGTACGGGACAGGGGGCGCGGGAGACCCAGTACTTC; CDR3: CASTGQGARETQYF
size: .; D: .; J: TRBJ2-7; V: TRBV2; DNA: TGTGCCAGCAGTGTCTCCGTCCCCTACGAGCAGTACTTC; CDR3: CASSVSVPYEQYF
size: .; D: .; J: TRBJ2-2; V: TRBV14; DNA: TGTGCCAGCAGCCATGGGGGTCGCGGGATAAACACCGGGGAGCTGTTTTTT; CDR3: CASSHGGRGINTGELFF
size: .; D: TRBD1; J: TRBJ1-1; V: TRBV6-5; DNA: TGTGCCAGCAGTTACTCAAGAGGGGGCCGAAAAGCTTTCTTT; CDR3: CASSYSRGGRKAFF
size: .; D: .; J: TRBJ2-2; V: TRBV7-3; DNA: TGTGCCAGCAGCTGGAATACCGGGCCCCAATCGGGGCGGGAGCTGTTTTTT; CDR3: CASSWNTGPQSGRELFF
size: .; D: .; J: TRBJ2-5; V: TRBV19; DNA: TGTGCCAGTAGTGTGGGGGAGACCCAGTACTTC; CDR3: CASSVGETQYF
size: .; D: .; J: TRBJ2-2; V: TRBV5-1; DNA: TGCGCCAGCAGCTTACAGGGATTGGGGGCCGGGGAGCTGTTTTTT; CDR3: CASSLQGLGAGELFF
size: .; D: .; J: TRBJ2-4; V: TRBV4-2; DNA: TGTGCCAGCAGCCGACCGGGACCAGAAAACATTCAGTACTTC; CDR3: CASSRPGPENIQYF
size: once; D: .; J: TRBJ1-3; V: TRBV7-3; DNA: TGTGCCAGCAGCCCGGGCTTAGGCAGCACCATATATTTT; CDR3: CASSPGLGSTIYF
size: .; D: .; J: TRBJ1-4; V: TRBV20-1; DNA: TGCAGTGCTAGTAGGCAGGCTAATGAAAAACTGTTTTTT; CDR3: CSASRQANEKLFF
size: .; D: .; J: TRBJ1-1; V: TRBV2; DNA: TGTGCCAGTAAGACGGAGAGAAACACTGAAGCTTTCTTT; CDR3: CASKTERNTEAFF